A selection of T cell receptor beta chains follows, all from one sample in a study of blood T cell repertoires in COVID-19. Repertoires were generated with immunoSEQ multiplex PCR, while TCRdb's copy carries only in-frame clones and drops some. This sample has 200,000 to 300,000 clones; around 87% occur once, and the top ten carry around 2.5%. Input material: peripheral blood. The receptors were sampled from a woman in her forties or fifties with acute or convalescent COVID-19. The conserved cysteine and the conserved F or W are not part of the CDR3 here. Each record gives: J gene, V gene, CDR3 protein.

J: TRBJ2-5
V: TRBV3-1/TRBV3-2
CDR3: ASSQDYGGSRQETQY

J: TRBJ1-3
V: TRBV3-1/TRBV3-2
CDR3: ASWGRGGNTIY

J: TRBJ1-6
V: TRBV30
CDR3: AYRPGQGNSPLH

J: TRBJ2-3
V: TRBV20-1
CDR3: SASLGLEWADTQY

J: TRBJ2-1
V: TRBV6-4
CDR3: ASSLNAKAGTYNEQF

J: TRBJ1-5
V: TRBV5-8
CDR3: ASSGYRGINQPQH

J: TRBJ1-2
V: TRBV30
CDR3: AWSVKAGYGYT

J: TRBJ1-2
V: TRBV30
CDR3: AWSVVPLFTRYAGYT

J: TRBJ1-1
V: TRBV7-9
CDR3: ASSLAPMDRITEAF

J: TRBJ2-3
V: TRBV20-1
CDR3: SAGLSDTQY

J: TRBJ1-6
V: TRBV11-2
CDR3: ASSLVGGLSSYNSPLH

J: TRBJ2-2
V: TRBV14
CDR3: ASSHPSGANTGELF

J: TRBJ2-1
V: TRBV9
CDR3: ASSERAEYNEQF

J: TRBJ1-1
V: TRBV5-1
CDR3: ASSLGGQNTEAF

J: TRBJ1-5
V: TRBV19
CDR3: ASSIKQGYYSNQPQH

J: TRBJ2-3
V: TRBV7-9
CDR3: ASSLGLRGSGTDTQY

J: TRBJ2-5
V: TRBV7-7
CDR3: ASSSQGQGQETQY

J: TRBJ1-2
V: TRBV6-5
CDR3: ASTEGRDGYT

J: TRBJ2-7
V: TRBV29-1
CDR3: SVGSQVYEQY

J: TRBJ1-2
V: TRBV7-8
CDR3: ASSSPVGGAL

J: TRBJ1-6
V: TRBV6-5
CDR3: ASTLTGTGNSPLH

J: TRBJ2-3
V: TRBV28
CDR3: ASSLSPLAGPFLTDTQY

J: TRBJ1-6
V: TRBV2
CDR3: ASRGLGGDSYNSPLH

J: TRBJ1-2
V: TRBV10-3
CDR3: AISELDTTDGYT

J: TRBJ2-1
V: TRBV2
CDR3: ASSKTSRYTYNEQF

J: TRBJ1-6
V: TRBV6-6
CDR3: ASSYGGANSPLH

J: TRBJ2-1
V: TRBV7-9
CDR3: ASSSVAGGLYNEQF

J: TRBJ2-1
V: TRBV5-1
CDR3: ASSLEGQGYYNEQF

J: TRBJ2-7
V: TRBV27
CDR3: ASSHTSSSYEQY

J: TRBJ2-7
V: TRBV6-5
CDR3: ASSSTAMSSYEQY

J: TRBJ1-4
V: TRBV5-1
CDR3: ASSLGGMGQDEKLF

J: TRBJ1-2
V: TRBV3-1/TRBV3-2
CDR3: ASSHSTGANYGYT

J: TRBJ2-7
V: TRBV5-5
CDR3: ASSLARQGRSYEQY

J: TRBJ1-1
V: TRBV28
CDR3: ASSLMAASAF

J: TRBJ1-6
V: TRBV20-1
CDR3: SASSGDNNSPLH

J: TRBJ1-4
V: TRBV24-1
CDR3: ATSGEKLF

J: TRBJ1-3
V: TRBV7-9
CDR3: ASSTDRGPGNTIY

J: TRBJ1-5
V: TRBV2
CDR3: ASSKGQGRQPQH

J: TRBJ1-1
V: TRBV7-8
CDR3: ASSLDASPNTEAF

J: TRBJ2-7
V: TRBV28
CDR3: ASSFLSEQY

J: TRBJ2-1
V: TRBV3-1/TRBV3-2
CDR3: ASTPTTSGNEQF

J: TRBJ2-2
V: TRBV7-2
CDR3: ASSLGAGGPHTGELF

J: TRBJ1-1
V: TRBV5-4
CDR3: ASSTDRGNTEAF

J: TRBJ1-1
V: TRBV6-4
CDR3: ASRRDTNTEAF

J: TRBJ2-3
V: TRBV4-1
CDR3: ASSHRQGGTDTQY

J: TRBJ1-1
V: TRBV13
CDR3: ASSPTPTGSGEAF

J: TRBJ2-1
V: TRBV4-3
CDR3: ASSRLLAGVINEQF

J: TRBJ2-2
V: TRBV27
CDR3: ASRFQNTGELF

J: TRBJ2-2
V: TRBV18
CDR3: ASSRGNRRLASDGELF

J: TRBJ1-1
V: TRBV2
CDR3: ASSVTEAF

J: TRBJ1-4
V: TRBV18
CDR3: ASSRGQATNEKLF

J: TRBJ1-3
V: TRBV5-1
CDR3: ASSSGPFGNTIY

J: TRBJ2-2
V: TRBV29-1
CDR3: SVGRDYPYTGELF

J: TRBJ2-7
V: TRBV5-1
CDR3: ASSPKSWTRGGYEQY